A single sample is the source of the 18 T cell receptor beta chains below, sequenced in a study of T cells in Graves' hyperthyroidism and ophthalmopathy. Using RNA transcripts as the source, TCR beta CDR3 regions were amplified. An initial round of RT-PCR targeting the TCR CDR3 relied on the HTBI primer set. In TCRdb, the multiplex PCR reads were re-called with MiXCR into one record per CDR3 protein. The sample holds around 450,000 distinct CDR3 sequences; roughly an eighth are singletons and the top ten take around 5.3%. Specimen: blood. The receptors here all came from a woman between 18 and 29 years old with Graves' hyperthyroidism.

This clonotype has more than one count but fewer than ten. The chain couples TRBV7-3 to TRBJ2-3; 7 positions agree with TRBD2. Trimming cost V 5 bases and J 3 bases; bases outside gene matches: 8. Germline V gives CDR1 SGHTA, CDR2 FQGTGA. The CDR3 extends over 15 amino acids. As DNA, the CDR3 is TGTGCCAGCAGCATGAGCGGGACTGTGACAGATACGCAGTATTTT. Residues: CASSMSGTVTDTQYF.

Many counts were recorded for this clonotype. The chain links TRBV29-1 to TRBJ1-2, with D unclear. The CDR3 is 11 amino acids. V was clipped by 4 bases and J by 7 bases, with 10 bases between them. CDR1 is SQVTM, CDR2 ANQGSEA, per germline. CDR3 DNA sequence: TGCAGCGTTGTTGGAGGCCTTGGCTACACCTTC. Amino acid sequence: CSVVGGLGYTF. Drawing the rest from reference TRBV29-1 and TRBJ1-2, the complete variable domain is SAVISQKPSRDICQRGTSLTIQCQVDSQVTMMFWYRQQPGQSLTLIATANQGSEATYESGFVIDKFPISRPNLTFSTLTVSNMSPEDSSIYLCSVVGGLGYTFGSGTRLTVV.

The V gene is TRBV29-1, the J gene TRBJ2-7, with D possibly being TRBD2 (7 bases). CDR1 and CDR2 (germline): SQVTM, ANQGSEA. The CDR3 covers 13 residues. V was pared by 7 bases and J by 4 bases, with 17 bases between. CDR3 in amino acids: CSALGGGRYEQYF. In nucleotides, the CDR3 is TGCAGCGCCCTGGGGGGGGGGCGATACGAGCAGTACTTC.

This clonotype was counted at least ten times. The chain links TRBV7-9 to TRBJ2-7; TRBD2 is a possible D gene (5 bases). The V end lost 4 bases, the J end lost 5 bases, and 21 bases lay between the germline ends. The CDR3 consists of 16 residues. Germline loops: CDR1 SEHNR, CDR2 FQNEAQ (reference sequence). CDR3 DNA sequence: TGTGCCAGCAGCTCCCGGACTGTCCTGCCTCTCGACGAGCAGTACTTC. Its translation: CASSSRTVLPLDEQYF.

This clonotype was recorded many times. CDR3 protein: CASSEDRATEAFF. The CDR3 nucleotides are TGTGCCAGCAGTGAGGACAGGGCCACTGAAGCTTTCTTT. The chain has TRBV6-1 and TRBJ1-1; 8 nucleotides align to TRBD1. Germline-derived CDR1 and CDR2 are MNHNS and SASEGT. The J segment lost 4 bases and the V segment lost 3 bases, leaving 1 base of the junction unmatched. This CDR3 comprises 13 residues.

This clonotype was seen many times. The rearrangement links TRBV18 to TRBJ1-2; weak D call: TRBD1 (5 bases). Trimming removed 4 bases at V and 4 bases at J, with 10 bases between. CDR3 size: 13 residues. Germline loops: CDR1 KGHSH, CDR2 LQKENI. The CDR3 nucleotides read TGTGCCAGCTCACAAGGGGACGTCTATGGCTACACCTTC. Amino acid sequence: CASSQGDVYGYTF.

The chain joins TRBV18 to TRBJ2-3, with D tentatively TRBD2 (5 bases). CDR1 and CDR2 (germline): KGHSH, LQKENI. The CDR3 is 16 amino acids. V dropped 2 bases and J dropped 1 base, with 13 bases sitting between them. The CDR3 nucleotides are TGTGCCAGCTCACCAGGACTTCGGGCTGGCACAGATACGCAGTATTTT. Protein product: CASSPGLRAGTDTQYF.

This clonotype has ten or more counts. The V and J genes are TRBV7-2 and TRBJ2-5; D is unclear. Trimming cost V 7 bases and J 5 bases, with 8 bases left between them. The CDR3 is made up of 11 amino acids. Looked up from germline, CDR1 is SGHTA and CDR2 is FQGNSA. CDR3 nucleotide sequence: TGTGCCAGCACCTTTGGTGAGACCCAGTACTTC. This gives the protein CASTFGETQYF.

This clonotype was found many times. DNA for the CDR3: TGTGCCAGCAGCCCTCGACAGCTTAGCACAGATACGCAGTATTTT. This gives the protein CASSPRQLSTDTQYF. The rearrangement joins TRBV27 to TRBJ2-3, with D possibly TRBD1 on 5 matching bases. The CDR3 runs to 15 residues. Per germline, CDR1 MNHEY and CDR2 SMNVEV (reference sequence). V lost 6 bases, J lost 0 bases, and 13 bases lay in between.

The sample holds a few counts of this clonotype. The rearrangement links TRBV20-1 to TRBJ2-3; D not certain. This CDR3 spans 16 amino acids. Germline V gene lookup returns CDR1 DFQATT and CDR2 SNEGSKA (reference sequence). The ends were cut back, 0 bases at V and 0 bases at J, with 13 bases in the middle. CDR3 in amino acids: CSARDFRVSSTDTQYF. The CDR3 DNA reads as TGCAGTGCTAGAGATTTTAGGGTTTCTAGCACAGATACGCAGTATTTT.

This clonotype was seen a handful of times. The chain carries TRBV29-1 and TRBJ1-2; D is ambiguous. The CDR3 is 14 amino acids. The V end was cut by 3 bases, the J end by 8 bases, with 19 bases between. Germline V gives CDR1 SQVTM, CDR2 ANQGSEA. In DNA, the CDR3 is TGCAGCGTTGAGGAGCGGACGGGGAAGGGAGGCTACACCTTC. The encoded protein is CSVEERTGKGGYTF.

This clonotype was detected a few times. The rearrangement joins TRBV5-4 to TRBJ1-4; D possibly corresponds to TRBD1 (5 bases). The CDR3 extends over 15 amino acids. Germline-derived CDR1 and CDR2 are SGHNT and YYREEE (reference sequence). V lost 1 base to trimming and J lost 3 bases, with 10 bases between them. The CDR3 nucleotides read TGTGCCAGCAGCTTGTCGGCAGGGCCTAATGAAAAACTGTTTTTT. Amino acids: CASSLSAGPNEKLFF.

This clonotype was counted ten times or more. The V call is TRBV12-3 or TRBV12-4, the J call TRBJ1-2; maybe TRBD1 (6 bases). The V end was cut by 6 bases, the J end by 6 bases, with 17 bases between. There are 14 residues in the CDR3. CDR3 DNA sequence: TGTGCCAGCAGCCCAGGGGATAAGAGAGATGGCTACACCTTC. Protein: CASSPGDKRDGYTF.

The rearrangement joins TRBV7-3 to TRBJ2-2; D may be TRBD1 (5 bases). V lost 6 bases to trimming and J lost 1 base, with 12 bases between them. Per germline, CDR1 SGHTA and CDR2 FQGTGA. This CDR3 region has 15 residues. CDR3 amino acids: CASRTDSRNTGELFF. The DNA for the CDR3 is TGTGCCAGCAGAACAGACAGTAGGAACACCGGGGAGCTGTTTTTT. Together with reference TRBV7-3 and TRBJ2-2, the CDR3 gives the full variable domain: GAGVSQTPSNKVTEKGKYVELRCDPISGHTALYWYRQSLGQGPEFLIYFQGTGAADDSGLPNDRFFAVRPEGSVSTLKIQRTERGDSAVYLCASRTDSRNTGELFFGEGSRLTVL.

The chain couples TRBV7-9 to TRBJ2-3; D is possibly TRBD1 or TRBD2 (7 bases each). Germline-derived CDR1 and CDR2 are SEHNR and FQNEAQ (reference sequence). There are 18 residues in the CDR3. Trimming took 4 bases from V and 4 from J, leaving 24 bases between them. Here the CDR3 DNA reads TGTGCCAGCAGCTCAGGGGGGGACGGCGAGGTTGGAGCAGATACGCAGTATTTT. It encodes CASSSGGDGEVGADTQYF.

At least ten counts were recorded for this clonotype. The DNA for the CDR3 is TGTGCCAGCAGTGAAGCGTTAGGCCTGTGGAAAAATCTGTACTTC. This translates into CASSEALGLWKNLYF. This sequence joins TRBV2 and TRBJ2-5, with D unresolved. CDR1 is SNHLY, CDR2 FYNNEI, per germline. V lost 0 bases and J lost 13, with 21 bases in between. The CDR3 is made up of 15 amino acids.

There are many counts of this clonotype. The rearrangement joins TRBV20-1 to TRBJ2-7; 11 positions match TRBD2. The V gene's germline CDR1 is DFQATT and CDR2 SNEGSKA (reference sequence). The CDR3 loop spans 15 amino acids. V dropped 0 bases and J dropped 4; count of bases not matched to a gene: 5. In DNA, the CDR3 is TGCAGTGCTAGAGATCTCGCTAGCGGGAGGTACGAGCAGTACTTC. This encodes CSARDLASGRYEQYF.

V gene TRBV19 combines with J gene TRBJ2-5, with unresolved D. The germline V gene encodes CDR1 LNHDA and CDR2 SQIVND (reference sequence). CDR3 length equals 14 residues. V was clipped by 4 bases and J by 8 bases, with 17 bases between them. The CDR3 reads CASSTYNPQGTQYF. In nucleotides, the CDR3 is TGTGCCAGTAGTACTTATAACCCCCAAGGAACCCAGTACTTC. Full variable domain (outside the CDR3, taken from reference TRBV19 and TRBJ2-5): DGGITQSPKYLFRKEGQNVTLSCEQNLNHDAMYWYRQDPGQGLRLIYYSQIVNDFQKGDIAEGYSVSREKKESFPLTVTSAQKNPTAFYLCASSTYNPQGTQYFGPGTRLLVL.